The 13 T cell receptor beta chains below come from one sample, sequenced in a study of CD8+CD57+ T cells in acquired aplastic anemia. The use of genomic DNA as template underpinned the TCR beta VDJ and CDR3 profiling. MiXCR, run by TCRdb on the reads, gives a single entry per CDR3 protein. The data contain about 58,000 distinct CDR3 sequences, roughly three fifths of them singletons. Patients chosen for sequencing had CD8+CD57+ cells that had expanded, as shown by flow cytometry. Sequencing was done on a sample of sorted CD4+, CD8+, or CD8+CD57+ T cells (not recorded which) from PBMCs. The receptor source for this set is a human donor with aplastic anemia.

The genes are TRBV15 and TRBJ1-2; D is ambiguous. The CDR3 totals 15 residues. V was shortened by 3 bases and J by 8 bases, with 19 bases between the two germline ends. Germline assignment: CDR1 LNHNV and CDR2 YYDKDF (reference sequence). CDR3 nucleotide sequence: TGTGCCACCAGCAGTCGAGGACCGTCATATCGGGGCTACACCTTC. Its translation is CATSSRGPSYRGYTF. Drawing the rest from reference TRBV15 and TRBJ1-2, the complete variable domain is DAMVIQNPRYQVTQFGKPVTLSCSQTLNHNVMYWYQQKSSQAPKLLFHYYDKDFNNEADTPDNFQSRRPNTSFCFLDIRSPGLGDTAMYLCATSSRGPSYRGYTFGSGTRLTVV.

This clonotype was found many times. The chain recombines TRBV4-1 with TRBJ1-5; D gene ambiguous. Trimming stripped 3 bases from V and 1 base from J, with 4 bases between. CDR1 MGHRA and CDR2 YSYEKL come from the germline V gene. This CDR3 spans 13 amino acids. The DNA for the CDR3 is TGCGCCAGCAGCCAGAACAGCAATCAGCCCCAGCATTTT. This gives the protein CASSQNSNQPQHF.

This clonotype was detected once. This chain connects TRBV2 to TRBJ1-6; weak D call: TRBD1 (6 bases). In germline, CDR1 is SNHLY, CDR2 FYNNEI. V lost 5 bases, J lost 7 bases, and 15 bases lay in between. The CDR3 consists of 15 residues. This chain's CDR3 is CASSKGAGANSPLHF. The CDR3 nucleotides are TGTGCCAGCAGTAAGGGTGCGGGGGCGAATTCACCCCTCCACTTT.

The CDR3 reads CAIRAGVRTEAFF. In DNA, the CDR3 is TGTGCCATCAGGGCGGGAGTTCGCACTGAAGCTTTCTTT. V usage is TRBV10-3 and J usage is TRBJ1-1; D is unclear. Germline V lookup: CDR1 ENHRY, CDR2 SYGVKD. Trimming left V 6 bases short and J 4 bases short, with 12 bases between. This CDR3 is 13 amino acids long.

The table lists this clonotype with many counts. This chain connects TRBV6-1 to TRBJ1-4, with TRBD1 matching over 9 bases. The germline V gene has CDR1 MNHNS and CDR2 SASEGT. J was trimmed by 7 bases and V by 8 bases; bases with no gene match: 8. The CDR3 extends over 14 amino acids. The CDR3 DNA sequence: TGTGCCAGCGGAAAGGACAGGGGAAGTGAAAAACTGTTTTTT. Protein: CASGKDRGSEKLFF.

This clonotype was counted at least ten times. The chain couples TRBV20-1 to TRBJ1-5, with D unresolved. Trimming stripped 0 bases from V and 0 bases from J, with 12 bases between. There are 16 residues in the CDR3. Germline CDR1 and CDR2: DFQATT and SNEGSKA (reference sequence). CDR3 sequence reads: CSARDLKGYSNQPQHF. The CDR3 DNA follows: TGCAGTGCTAGAGATCTAAAGGGTTATAGCAATCAGCCCCAGCATTTT.

A few counts support this clonotype. The chain links TRBV15 to TRBJ1-2; D possibly corresponds to TRBD1 (5 bases). The V gene's germline CDR1 is LNHNV and CDR2 YYDKDF (reference sequence). The CDR3 extends over 15 amino acids. V was shortened by 0 bases and J by 2 bases, with 10 bases between the two germline ends. DNA for the CDR3: TGTGCCACCAGCAGAGATAGATGGGGCAACTATGGCTACACCTTC. Its protein product is CATSRDRWGNYGYTF.

The genes are TRBV25-1 and TRBJ2-1; 12 nucleotides align to TRBD1. J was trimmed by 10 bases and V by 4 bases; bases with no gene match: 5. CDR3 length: 14 residues. Germline V lookup: CDR1 MGHDK, CDR2 SYGVNS. In nucleotides, the CDR3 is TGTGCCAGCAGTGCGGGACAGGGGGCTCAAGAGCAGTTCTTC. This gives the protein CASSAGQGAQEQFF.

The gene calls are TRBV11-1 and TRBJ2-2; no firm D call. CDR1 and CDR2 from the germline V gene are SGHAT and FQDESV (reference sequence). The CDR3 spans 20 residues. V lost 8 bases to trimming and J lost 4 bases, with 32 bases between them. Here the CDR3 DNA reads TGTGCCAGCTCTCTTCGAGGTAAGGTCTCGGCAATTGTGGGCACCGGGGAGCTGTTTTTT. Protein: CASSLRGKVSAIVGTGELFF. Full variable domain (rest looked up from reference TRBV11-1 and TRBJ2-2): EAEVAQSPRYKITEKSQAVAFWCDPISGHATLYWYRQILGQGPELLVQFQDESVVDDSQLPKDRFSAERLKGVDSTLKIQPAELGDSAMYLCASSLRGKVSAIVGTGELFFGEGSRLTVL.

V is TRBV20-1 and J is TRBJ1-2; 11 nucleotides match TRBD1. The CDR3 runs to 15 residues. Germline V gives CDR1 DFQATT, CDR2 SNEGSKA (reference sequence). V lost 3 bases, J lost 5 bases, and 8 bases stayed unmatched. As DNA, the CDR3 is TGCAGTGCTAGTTTGGACAGGGGGCTAGTTTATGGCTACACCTTC. This sequence encodes CSASLDRGLVYGYTF.

The rearrangement links TRBV10-3 to TRBJ1-1; D ambiguous. Trimming removed 4 bases at V and 4 bases at J, with 7 bases between. Germline V CDR1 and CDR2: ENHRY, SYGVKD. The CDR3 consists of 12 residues. For the CDR3, the DNA is TGTGCCATCAGTGGTCGCGGCACTGAAGCTTTCTTT. Amino acid sequence: CAISGRGTEAFF.

The chain combines TRBV13 with TRBJ2-7; TRBD2 agrees at 12 bases. The germline CDR1 and CDR2 sequences are PRHDT and FYEKMQ (reference sequence). Trimming at V came to 0 bases and at J to 7 bases, leaving 7 bases not matched to a gene. The CDR3 has 16 amino acids. CDR3 DNA sequence: TGTGCCAGCAGCTTAGGGACTAGCGGGGGTCCCTGGGAGCAGTACTTC. Protein sequence: CASSLGTSGGPWEQYF.

This clonotype was detected many times. The chain combines TRBV19 with TRBJ1-5; D uncertain. V lost 5 bases to trimming and J lost 3 bases, with 17 bases between them. Germline V gives CDR1 LNHDA, CDR2 SQIVND (reference sequence). CDR3 size: 16 residues. The CDR3 DNA reads TGTGCCAGTAGTCCGTACGAGGGCATGGTCAATCAGCCCCAGCATTTT. Translating gives CASSPYEGMVNQPQHF. The full variable domain, completed using reference TRBV19 and TRBJ1-5, is DGGITQSPKYLFRKEGQNVTLSCEQNLNHDAMYWYRQDPGQGLRLIYYSQIVNDFQKGDIAEGYSVSREKKESFPLTVTSAQKNPTAFYLCASSPYEGMVNQPQHFGDGTRLSIL.